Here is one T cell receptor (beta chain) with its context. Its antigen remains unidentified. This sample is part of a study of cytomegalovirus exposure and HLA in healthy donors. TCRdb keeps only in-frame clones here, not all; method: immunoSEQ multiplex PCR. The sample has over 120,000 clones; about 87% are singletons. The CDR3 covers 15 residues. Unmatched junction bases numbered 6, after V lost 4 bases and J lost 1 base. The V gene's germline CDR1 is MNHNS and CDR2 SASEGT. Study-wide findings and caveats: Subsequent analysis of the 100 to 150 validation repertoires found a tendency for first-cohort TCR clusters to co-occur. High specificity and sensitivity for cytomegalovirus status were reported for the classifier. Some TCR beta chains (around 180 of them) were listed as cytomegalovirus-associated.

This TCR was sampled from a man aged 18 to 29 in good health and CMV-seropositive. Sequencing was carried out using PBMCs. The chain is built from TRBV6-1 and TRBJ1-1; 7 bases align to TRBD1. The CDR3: CASSVAGTANTEAFF. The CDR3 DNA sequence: TGTGCCAGCAGTGTGGCCGGGACAGCGAACACTGAAGCTTTCTTT.